A selection of T cell receptor beta chains follows, all from one sample in a study of beta chain features in type 1 diabetes. Libraries were prepared by immunoSEQ multiplex PCR; TCRdb keeps only in-frame clonotypes and omits some of them. The data hold about 330,000 clones, with 8% to 13% observed a single time. The sequencing input was naive CD4+ T cells from blood. The origin of the receptors is a woman younger than 45 in good health. The CDR3 runs from the conserved cysteine through the conserved F or W. A D gene is named only where the DNA matches it firmly. Expanded clones get a size class; other rows say once, few or many, or leave the size out.

>TRBJ1-5|TRBD1|TRBV7-2|few
CASRNGTGRSNQPQHF
TGTGCCAGCAGAAACGGGACAGGGAGAAGCAATCAGCCCCAGCATTTT
>TRBJ2-7|.|TRBV28|.
CATNLGGLPSYEQYF
TGTGCCACCAATCTTGGCGGGCTACCCTCCTACGAGCAGTACTTC
>TRBJ2-7|TRBD1|TRBV15|.
CATSRGQGTYEQYF
TGTGCCACCAGCAGGGGACAGGGGACCTACGAGCAGTACTTC
>TRBJ2-5|TRBD1|TRBV7-9|few
CASSVGGTGTQYF
TGTGCCAGCAGCGTAGGGGGCACGGGGACCCAGTACTTC
>TRBJ1-5|TRBD1|TRBV19|once
CASSPRQGNQPQHF
TGTGCCAGTAGTCCTAGACAGGGGAATCAGCCCCAGCATTTT
>TRBJ1-2|TRBD1|TRBV18|few
CASSPAGTGITYTF
TGTGCCAGCTCACCGGCCGGGACAGGAATTACCTACACCTTC
>TRBJ2-7|TRBD1|TRBV18|few
CASSLGTGPSYEQYF
TGTGCCAGCTCACTTGGGACAGGGCCCTCCTACGAGCAGTACTTC
>TRBJ1-5|.|TRBV7-6|.
CASSVGVAGNQPQHF
TGTGCCAGCAGCGTCGGGGTCGCCGGCAATCAGCCCCAGCATTTT
>TRBJ2-3|TRBD2|TRBV27|.
CASQRKAGASTDTQYF
TGTGCCAGCCAGCGAAAAGCGGGAGCGAGCACAGATACGCAGTATTTT
>TRBJ2-7|.|TRBV9|few
CASSVGTEAFYEQYF
TGTGCCAGCAGCGTAGGGACAGAAGCCTTCTACGAGCAGTACTTC
>TRBJ2-3|TRBD1|TRBV5-4|few
CASSLDPGTEYTDTQYF
TGTGCCAGCAGCTTGGATCCCGGGACAGAATACACAGATACGCAGTATTTT
>TRBJ2-7|.|TRBV28|.
CASSLIHGHEQYF
TGTGCCAGCAGTTTAATCCATGGCCACGAGCAGTACTTC
>TRBJ2-7|.|TRBV15|few
CATSRAPPSDEQYF
TGTGCCACCAGCAGAGCCCCTCCTTCGGACGAGCAGTACTTC
>TRBJ2-5|.|TRBV14|.
CASSQGAFVTLGAQETQYF
TGTGCCAGCAGCCAAGGAGCATTTGTCACCCTGGGGGCCCAAGAGACCCAGTACTTC
>TRBJ2-7|TRBD1|TRBV30|few
CAWSRDRGSYEQYF
TGTGCCTGGAGCCGGGACAGGGGTTCCTACGAGCAGTACTTC
>TRBJ2-1|TRBD2|TRBV30|few
CAWSSGRTLYNEQFF
TGTGCCTGGAGTAGCGGGAGGACGTTATACAATGAGCAGTTCTTC
>TRBJ2-1|TRBD2|TRBV7-8|few
CASSSGGTSRREQFF
TGTGCCAGCAGCTCAGGGGGGACTAGCAGGAGGGAGCAGTTCTTC
>TRBJ1-2|TRBD1|TRBV7-8|.
CASSNRDRAVYGYTF
TGTGCCAGCAGCAACCGGGACAGGGCTGTCTATGGCTACACCTTC
>TRBJ2-3|.|TRBV2|few
CASSVTGTDTQYF
TGTGCCAGCAGTGTTACGGGCACAGATACGCAGTATTTT
>TRBJ2-5|.|TRBV25-1|few
CASSEYVGGWGETQYF
TGTGCCAGCAGTGAATATGTCGGGGGTTGGGGCGAGACCCAGTACTTC
>TRBJ1-2|TRBD1|TRBV7-2|few
CASSVWGQGADYGYTF
TGTGCCAGCAGCGTATGGGGACAGGGGGCGGACTATGGCTACACCTTC
>TRBJ2-7|.|TRBV6-1|few
CASSEPSAGTYEQYF
TGTGCCAGCAGTGAACCGTCGGCAGGGACCTACGAGCAGTACTTC
>TRBJ2-7|TRBD1|TRBV9|.
CAGSPTGTATYEQYF
TGTGCCGGCAGCCCAACCGGGACAGCAACTTACGAGCAGTACTTC
>TRBJ2-7|TRBD1|TRBV7-2|few
CASSLYGTGSSYEQYF
TGTGCCAGCAGCTTATATGGGACAGGGAGCTCCTACGAGCAGTACTTC
>TRBJ2-3|.|TRBV7-3|few
CASSSGQSTDTQYF
TGTGCCAGCAGCTCCGGACAAAGCACAGATACGCAGTATTTT
>TRBJ1-2|.|TRBV28|few
CASSLGVTGVGYTF
TGTGCCAGCAGTTTGGGGGTGACGGGGGTTGGCTACACCTTC
>TRBJ2-3|.|TRBV19|few
CASTSGDTQYF
TGTGCCAGTACGAGTGGAGATACGCAGTATTTT
>TRBJ2-1|TRBD2|TRBV11-1|few
CASSPTSGDYNEQFF
TGTGCCAGCAGCCCGACTAGCGGAGACTACAATGAGCAGTTCTTC
>TRBJ1-2|.|TRBV6-5|few
CASSKQGNYGYTF
TGTGCCAGCAGCAAACAGGGAAACTATGGCTACACCTTC
>TRBJ2-7|.|TRBV7-9|few
CASSLELYEQYF
TGTGCCAGCAGCTTAGAGCTCTACGAGCAGTACTTC
>TRBJ1-5|TRBD1|TRBV6-5|.
CASSKDRGGNQPQHF
TGTGCCAGCAGTAAGGACAGGGGTGGCAATCAGCCCCAGCATTTT
>TRBJ2-2|TRBD2|TRBV7-2|.
CASSAGTSGSGGELFF
TGTGCCAGCAGTGCCGGGACTAGCGGGAGTGGCGGGGAGCTGTTTTTT
>TRBJ2-5|TRBD1|TRBV7-9|few
CASSLTGSTPQYF
TGTGCCAGCAGCTTGACAGGGAGCACTCCCCAGTACTTC
>TRBJ2-5|TRBD2|TRBV7-7|few
CASSTLAGGQETQYF
TGTGCTAGCAGCACCTTAGCGGGAGGGCAGGAGACCCAGTACTTC
>TRBJ1-4|.|TRBV15|.
CATSRDRSANEKLFF
TGTGCCACCAGCAGAGATCGGAGCGCTAATGAAAAACTGTTTTTT
>TRBJ2-7|TRBD1|TRBV18|.
CASSPVGTGSYEQYF
TGTGCCAGCTCACCAGTAGGGACAGGGTCCTACGAGCAGTACTTC
>TRBJ1-1|.|TRBV25-1|.
CASSEREGANTEAFF
TGTGCCAGCAGTGAGCGGGAAGGGGCGAACACTGAAGCTTTCTTT
>TRBJ1-1|.|TRBV27|.
CASRLLINTEAFF
TGTGCCAGCAGACTGTTGATAAACACTGAAGCTTTCTTT
>TRBJ2-3|TRBD2|TRBV9|few
CASSQGLAGFLSTDTQYF
TGTGCCAGCAGTCAGGGCCTAGCGGGGTTCCTTAGCACAGATACGCAGTATTTT
>TRBJ2-1|TRBD2|TRBV29-1|.
CSGTSDYNEQFF
TGCAGCGGGACTAGCGACTACAATGAGCAGTTCTTC
>TRBJ1-5|.|TRBV7-2|few
CASAQSGRENQPQHF
TGTGCCAGCGCCCAGAGCGGTCGGGAGAATCAGCCCCAGCATTTT